These 3 T cell receptor beta chains came from one sample sequenced in a study of CD8 T cells in ankylosing spondylitis. TCRdb used MiXCR to reprocess the 5' RACE reads, holding one entry per CDR3 protein. The sample lists roughly 440,000 distinct CDR3 sequences, roughly 17% occurring once. Study outcomes and limitations: Blood from ankylosing spondylitis patients appeared to carry a characteristic roughly eight-variant TCR beta motif.

Which antigens these TCRs recognize remains unknown. The sequenced sample was blood, either unsorted or a sorted T cell fraction (not recorded which). These receptors were collected from a male donor with ankylosing spondylitis.

This clonotype showed up just a few times. This chain connects TRBV10-2 to TRBJ1-5, with 11 bases that match TRBD1. V was pared by 4 bases and J by 6 bases, with 8 bases of the junction left unmatched. CDR1 is WSHSY, CDR2 SAAADI, per germline. CDR3 length: 16 residues. CDR3 amino acids: CASSATGQGAGQPQHF. The CDR3 DNA sequence: TGCGCCAGCAGTGCCACAGGACAGGGGGCTGGTCAGCCCCAGCATTTT.

The V call is TRBV19, the J call TRBJ1-2; 7 bases map to TRBD1. Germline V gives CDR1 LNHDA, CDR2 SQIVND (reference sequence). J was trimmed by 6 bases and V by 9 bases; bases with no gene match: 10. The CDR3 has 13 amino acids. The CDR3 loop is CASTNRGLDGYTF. CDR3 in DNA: TGTGCCAGCACGAACAGGGGTTTAGATGGCTACACCTTC.

This clonotype was detected ten times or more. This chain joins TRBV12-3 or TRBV12-4 and TRBJ2-2; D not certain. Between the trimmed V and J ends, which lost 8 bases and 4 bases, there was a span of 5 bases. This CDR3 has 11 amino acids. The CDR3 protein is CASRTTGELFF. CDR3 bases: TGTGCCAGCCGGACCACCGGGGAGCTGTTTTTT.